This T cell receptor beta chain was recovered during a study of radiation and T cells in renal cell carcinoma. Study-wide background: Nephrectomy followed 15 Gy stereotactic body radiation by 4 weeks.

The sample's time point: baseline pretreatment blood. The treatment: 15 Gy SBRT to primary tumor, nephrectomy 4 weeks later. After SBRT, blood was collected at 2 and 4 weeks, plus baseline. This CDR3 region has 11 residues. From germline, CDR1 is MGHDK and CDR2 SYGVNS. Trimming left V 5 bases short and J 15 bases short, with 14 bases between. Study-wide results and limits: In blood, top tumor clones expanded by 2 weeks, shrinking by 4.

Points on this clone: Antigen unknown.

Using immunoSEQ multiplex PCR, the repertoire was profiled, and TCRdb retains in-frame clones only, with some absent. Of 130,000 or so clones detected, roughly 83% appear once; the ten largest clones hold roughly a quarter. The material was blood, obtained from a patient whose treatment included radiotherapy and nephrectomy. J is TRBJ2-1 and V is TRBV25-1; the D gene is possibly TRBD1 (5 bases). The origin of this receptor is a woman aged 45-59 years with renal cell carcinoma. This chain's CDR3 is CASSRFTGGFF. In DNA, the CDR3 is TGTGCCAGCAGTCGCTTCACAGGTGGGTTCTTC.